This T cell receptor beta chain comes out of a study of cytomegalovirus exposure and HLA in healthy donors. CDR1 and CDR2 from the germline V gene are ENHRY and SYGVKD. There are 13 residues in the CDR3. V shed 8 bases and J 5 bases; nucleotides not matched to a gene: 2. The PCR had 60 Vbeta and 13 Jbeta primers. The protocol was immunoSEQ multiplex PCR, while the TCRdb copy is restricted to in-frame clones and leaves out a portion. The sample table includes approximately 190,000 clones. About this clone: Its antigen is not known.

Findings of the study overall: Listed as cytomegalovirus-associated were more than 150 TCR beta chains.

V is TRBV10-3 and J is TRBJ1-5; the match to TRBD1 covers 11 bases. The sequenced sample was PBMCs. The sequence was obtained from a man aged 25 to 40 in good health and CMV-seronegative. The CDR3, as DNA: TGTGCCATCGGACAGGGGGCTGATCAGCCCCAGCATTTT. This encodes CAIGQGADQPQHF.